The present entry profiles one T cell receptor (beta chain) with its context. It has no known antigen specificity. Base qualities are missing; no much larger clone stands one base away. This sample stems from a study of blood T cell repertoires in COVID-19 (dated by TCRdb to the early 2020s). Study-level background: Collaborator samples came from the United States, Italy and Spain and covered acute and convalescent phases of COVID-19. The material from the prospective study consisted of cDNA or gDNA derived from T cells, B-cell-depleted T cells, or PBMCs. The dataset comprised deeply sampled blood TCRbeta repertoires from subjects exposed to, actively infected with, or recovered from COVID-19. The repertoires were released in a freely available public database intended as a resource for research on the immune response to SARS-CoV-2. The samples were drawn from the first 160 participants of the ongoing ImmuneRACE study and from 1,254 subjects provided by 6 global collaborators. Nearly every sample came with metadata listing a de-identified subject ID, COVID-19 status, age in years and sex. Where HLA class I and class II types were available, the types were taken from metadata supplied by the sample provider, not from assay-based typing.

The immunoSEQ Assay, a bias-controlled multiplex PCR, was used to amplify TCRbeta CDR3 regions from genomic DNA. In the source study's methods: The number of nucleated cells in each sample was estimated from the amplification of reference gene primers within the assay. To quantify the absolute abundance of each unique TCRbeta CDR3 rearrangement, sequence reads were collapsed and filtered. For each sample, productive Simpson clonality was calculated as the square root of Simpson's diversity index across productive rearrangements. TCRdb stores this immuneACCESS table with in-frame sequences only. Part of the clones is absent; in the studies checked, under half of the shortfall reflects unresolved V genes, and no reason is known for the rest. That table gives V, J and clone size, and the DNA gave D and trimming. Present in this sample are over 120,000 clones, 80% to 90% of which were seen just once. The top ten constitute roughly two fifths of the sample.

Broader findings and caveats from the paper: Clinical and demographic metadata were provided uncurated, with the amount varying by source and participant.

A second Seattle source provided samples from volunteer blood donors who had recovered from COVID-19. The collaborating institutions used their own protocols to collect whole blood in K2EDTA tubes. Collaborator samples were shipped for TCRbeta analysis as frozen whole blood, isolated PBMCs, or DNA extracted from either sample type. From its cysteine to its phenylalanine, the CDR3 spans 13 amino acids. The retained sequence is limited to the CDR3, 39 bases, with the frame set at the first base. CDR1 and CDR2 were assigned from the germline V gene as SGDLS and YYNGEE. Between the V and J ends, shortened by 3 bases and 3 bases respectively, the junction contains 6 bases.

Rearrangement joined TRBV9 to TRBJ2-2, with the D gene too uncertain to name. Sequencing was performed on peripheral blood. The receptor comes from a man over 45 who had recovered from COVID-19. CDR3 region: CASSDRDTGELFF. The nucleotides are TGTGCCAGCAGCGACCGAGACACCGGGGAGCTGTTTTTT. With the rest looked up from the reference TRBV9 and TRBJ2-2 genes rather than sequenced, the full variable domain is DSGVTQTPKHLITATGQRVTLRCSPRSGDLSVYWYQQSLDQGLQFLIQYYNGEERAKGNILERFSAQQFPDLHSELNLSSLELGDSALYFCASSDRDTGELFFGEGSRLTVL.